This T cell receptor (beta chain) was recovered during a study of cytomegalovirus exposure and HLA in healthy donors. Findings of the study overall: CMV antigen specificity of a few CMV-associated chains was confirmed in vitro. V- and J-gene trimming in TCR beta was tied to a missense DCLRE1C variant by an analysis performed later.

The study ran its PCR with 60 Vbeta and 13 Jbeta primers. Authors' methods: Some 9.9 million shared chains were among around 80 million unique TCR beta chains counted in a later analysis. The method was immunoSEQ multiplex PCR; TCRdb's version includes in-frame clones alone and lacks a portion of them. The V and J calls and clone size were taken over from that table, and D and trimming were inferred from the DNA. The sample includes some 150,000 clones, over 70% seen only once; the top ten take almost 7%. Donors were nominally healthy when sampled, though unrecorded immune exposures were likely. This clone has more than one count but fewer than ten. Its antigen is not known. Sequencing was performed on PBMCs. The TCR sequence derives from a middle-aged man in good health and CMV-seropositive.

The CDR3 spells CASSLTSRGWDTEAFF. As DNA, the CDR3 is TGCGCCAGCAGCTTGACATCCAGGGGCTGGGACACTGAAGCTTTCTTT. This sequence joins TRBV5-1 and TRBJ1-1, with D possibly TRBD1 on 6 matching bases. The ends were cut back, 1 base at V and 3 bases at J, with 16 bases in the middle. Per the germline V gene, CDR1 is SGHRS and CDR2 is YFSETQ. The CDR3 covers 16 residues.